This entry features one T cell receptor beta chain sequence. Its antigen is unknown. The data originate from a study of cytomegalovirus exposure and HLA in healthy donors. Study observations and caveats: Among the CMV-associated chains, a few were confirmed in vitro as specific for CMV antigens.

The table came from immunoSEQ multiplex PCR; TCRdb's copy has only in-frame clones and leaves some out. The sample yields 250,000 to 350,000 clones, roughly 86% seen once. Per germline, CDR1 SGHNT and CDR2 YYREEE (reference sequence). This CDR3 has 14 residues. Trimming removed 3 bases from V and 2 bases from J, with 11 bases in between. Input material: PBMCs. The origin of this receptor is a man between 25 and 39 years old in good health and CMV-seronegative. The chain carries TRBV5-4 and TRBJ1-2; no firm D call. In nucleotides, the CDR3 is TGTGCCAGCAGCTCGGGAGCCCTCAACTATGGCTACACCTTC. It specifies CASSSGALNYGYTF.